This TCR beta chain was captured in a study of shared clonotypes between healthy human individuals. General study points: Roughly 5% of naive CD4 clonotypes were shared across several donors.

HIV-negative, healthy adults without recent acute infections or vaccinations were the donors. Replicate sorted-subset PCRs were loaded with around 0.2 ug DNA, 29,000 or so T cell genomes. This table comes from immunoSEQ multiplex PCR, and its TCRdb copy is limited to in-frame clones, with some not included. The profile shows about 1 million clones, under 80% of them singletons. Trimming left V 1 base short and J 9 bases short, with 14 bases between. Germline V gene lookup returns CDR1 SGHRS and CDR2 YFSETQ. There are 14 residues in the CDR3. Many counts were recorded for this clone. The antigen is not known.

This chain joins TRBV5-1 and TRBJ2-1; TRBD1 is a possible D gene (5 bases). The receptor was derived from a man between 18 and 35 years old in good health. Sequenced input: memory CD4+ T cells sorted from blood. Noted subset: CD45RA-negative fraction. The CDR3 spells CASSLSLTEGEQFF. CDR3 DNA sequence: TGCGCCAGCAGCTTGTCCCTGACAGAAGGTGAGCAGTTCTTC.